This T cell receptor (beta chain) was recovered during a study of cytomegalovirus exposure and HLA in healthy donors. Whole-study context: Among the approximately 400 donors who were genotyped, approximately 83% fell in the genetic ancestry cluster that is associated with self-reported Caucasian donors. Study-wide results and limits: The authors judged a highly shared variant cluster likely a sequencing artifact. The availability of immune exposure information extended only to CMV serostatus.

Regarding this clone: What it binds is unknown.

CDR3 length: 15 residues. Trimming took off 6 bases at V and 5 bases at J, with 20 bases between the two ends. Germline CDR1 and CDR2: SNHLY and FYNNEI. The PCR had 60 Vbeta and 13 Jbeta primers. TCRdb keeps only in-frame clones here, not all; method: immunoSEQ multiplex PCR. The table has under 150,000 clones, approximately 87% seen once; the top ten hold under 6.5%. The V call is TRBV2, the J call TRBJ2-7; maybe TRBD1 (5 bases). Source material: PBMCs. The clonotype was recovered from a woman in her twenties or thirties in good health and CMV-seronegative. The CDR3 DNA is TGTGCCAGCAGGGGATCAGGGAAGAGGCTTGACGAGCAGTACTTC. This translates into CASRGSGKRLDEQYF.